The sequence of this T cell receptor beta chain was determined in a study of OX40 agonist ivuxolimab in advanced cancers. Study observations and caveats: Some patients who did not respond also had low normalized T-cell clonal expansion. Among the lowest peripheral clonal expansion occurred in 0.1-3.0 mg/kg partial responders. No determination was made of the antigen specificity of the expanded peripheral T cells.

The V and J ends lost 6 bases and 3 bases respectively, with 14 bases between them. CDR1 is SQVTM, CDR2 ANQGSEA, per germline. The CDR3 is made up of 13 amino acids. A single count supports this clone. Antigen unknown. Only in-frame clones appear in the TCRdb table, and some are missing; sequencing was by immunoSEQ multiplex PCR. Of tens of thousands of clones listed, roughly 80% are singletons. The sample in question was CD4+ or CD8+ T cells sorted from blood, obtained in a trial of the OX40 agonist ivuxolimab. V and J are TRBV29-1 and TRBJ1-1; a weak D match, TRBD1 (5 bases). The receptor was derived from an adult with an advanced solid tumor such as melanoma, head and neck, liver or kidney cancer. The CDR3 DNA reads TGCAGCGTGAACCGACTGGGGGACACTGAAGCTTTCTTT. It translates to CSVNRLGDTEAFF. Combining the CDR3 with reference TRBV29-1 and TRBJ1-1 gives the whole variable domain SAVISQKPSRDICQRGTSLTIQCQVDSQVTMMFWYRQQPGQSLTLIATANQGSEATYESGFVIDKFPISRPNLTFSTLTVSNMSPEDSSIYLCSVNRLGDTEAFFGQGTRLTVV.